The 32 T cell receptor beta chains below were found in one sample sequenced in a study of CD8+ T cells in alopecia areata. This sample's treatment: oral pan-JAK inhibitor, 5-10 mg twice daily. As the sequencing template, cDNA was produced by extracting RNA and reverse transcribing it. Method: immunoSEQ multiplex PCR; TCRdb's copy keeps in-frame clones and lacks some. The table has 70,000 or so clones, roughly 30% seen once. This specimen was CD8+ T cells sorted from blood, taken at week 4, from a patient treated with tofacitinib. The receptors were gathered from a human donor with alopecia areata.

The gene calls are TRBV7-2 and TRBJ2-5; D tentatively fits TRBD1 or TRBD2 (5 bases each). The CDR3 totals 15 residues. Between the trimmed V and J ends, which lost 7 bases and 5 bases, there was a span of 20 bases. Germline V CDR1 and CDR2: SGHTA, FQGNSA. The CDR3 is CASTTGTPTSETQYF. The CDR3 DNA sequence: TGTGCCAGCACCACCGGGACCCCCACTTCGGAGACCCAGTACTTC.

Comment on this clone: The identical CDR3 is also encoded by other nucleotide sequences in the sample. The CDR3 nucleotides read TGTGCCAGCAGCTTAGGAGGTGGCAATCAGCCCCAGCATTTT. Translation: CASSLGGGNQPQHF. The chain has TRBV7-9 and TRBJ1-5; D gene uncertain. Looked up from germline, CDR1 is SEHNR and CDR2 is FQNEAQ (reference sequence). The CDR3 totals 14 residues. V was clipped by 1 base and J by 2 bases, with 6 bases between them.

This clone came up once. V is TRBV7-2 and J is TRBJ2-5; 9 nucleotides line up with TRBD1. With V trimmed by 5 bases and J by 5 bases, 9 bases remained unmatched. Germline values: CDR1 SGHTA, CDR2 FQGNSA. The CDR3 totals 15 residues. CDR3 sequence: CASSARDRVGETQYF. Here the CDR3 DNA reads TGTGCCAGCAGCGCAAGGGACAGGGTCGGGGAGACCCAGTACTTC. Supplemented by reference TRBV7-2 and TRBJ2-5, the full variable domain reads GAGVSQSPSNKVTEKGKDVELRCDPISGHTALYWYRQSLGQGLEFLIYFQGNSAPDKSGLPSDRFSAERTGGSVSTLTIQRTQQEDSAVYLCASSARDRVGETQYFGPGTRLLVL.

The chain uses TRBV29-1 and TRBJ2-5; the D gene is possibly TRBD2 (8 bases). The CDR3 has 20 amino acids. V dropped 2 bases and J dropped 7 bases, with 35 bases sitting between them. Per the germline V gene, CDR1 is SQVTM and CDR2 is ANQGSEA. Written as DNA, the CDR3 is TGCAGCGTTGAAAGGAGGGACAGTTCTACTAGCGGAGGCCCCCCAGGGACCCAGTACTTC. This translates into CSVERRDSSTSGGPPGTQYF.

The genes are TRBV30 and TRBJ2-1; TRBD2 agrees at 10 bases. The CDR3 is 15 residues long. The junction had 5 bases not matched to a gene; V was cut back by 0 bases and J by 6 bases. Per the germline V gene, CDR1 is GTSNPN and CDR2 is SVGIG (reference sequence). The CDR3 reads CAWSVLGTSANEQFF. The CDR3 DNA sequence: TGTGCCTGGAGTGTACTTGGGACTAGCGCCAATGAGCAGTTCTTC.

This clone occurred a few times. The chain combines TRBV6-5 with TRBJ2-5; the D gene is possibly TRBD2 (6 bases). The CDR3 is 15 amino acids. Trimming pared 0 bases from V and 2 bases from J, leaving 10 bases between. Germline CDR1 MNHEY, CDR2 SVGAGI. The CDR3 here is CASSYSGGLQETQYF. Written as DNA, the CDR3 is TGTGCCAGCAGTTACTCGGGGGGACTGCAAGAGACCCAGTACTTC.

This clone was counted only a few times. CDR3 protein: CSVEGVGPTYNEQFF. CDR3 in DNA: TGCAGCGTTGAAGGGGTGGGACCTACCTACAATGAGCAGTTCTTC. The chain has TRBV29-1 and TRBJ2-1; the D call may be TRBD1 or TRBD2 (5 bases each). Trimming shortened V by 1 base and J by 2 bases, and 12 bases separated the two germline ends. CDR3 size: 15 residues. In germline, CDR1 is SQVTM, CDR2 ANQGSEA.

This clone was seen only a few times. The rearrangement links TRBV27 to TRBJ1-4; D unresolved. The CDR3 consists of 13 residues. Germline CDR1 MNHEY, CDR2 SMNVEV (reference sequence). Trimming stripped 4 bases from V and 6 bases from J, with 9 bases between. The CDR3 region has the DNA TGTGCCAGCAGTTCCTTTCTCGATGAAAAACTGTTTTTT. Translating gives CASSSFLDEKLFF.

The chain carries TRBV18 and TRBJ2-7, with D tentatively TRBD1 (6 bases). Germline-derived CDR1 and CDR2 are KGHSH and LQKENI. The length of the CDR3 is 13 residues. Trimming removed 5 bases from V and 0 bases from J, with 8 bases in between. The CDR3 reads CASSEDSSYEQYF. CDR3 coding DNA: TGTGCCAGCTCAGAGGACAGCTCCTACGAGCAGTACTTC. Supplemented by reference TRBV18 and TRBJ2-7, the full variable domain reads NAGVMQNPRHLVRRRGQEARLRCSPMKGHSHVYWYRQLPEEGLKFMVYLQKENIIDESGMPKERFSAEFPKEGPSILRIQQVVRGDSAAYFCASSEDSSYEQYFGPGTRLTVT.

This clone has only a few counts. This chain links TRBV5-6 with TRBJ1-2; tentatively, D is TRBD1 (5 bases). The CDR3 runs 16 residues. V was shortened by 4 bases and J by 8 bases, with 24 bases between the two germline ends. Germline values: CDR1 SGHDT, CDR2 YYEEEE. CDR3 bases: TGTGCCAGCAGCCTTGACAGAGGCCAGCCCGTAGGGGGCTACACCTTC. Translated: CASSLDRGQPVGGYTF.

The chain recombines TRBV11-2 with TRBJ2-1; possibly TRBD2 for D (7 bases). This CDR3 is built from 17 residues. V gave up 6 bases and J gave up 12 bases, with 30 bases separating them. CDR1 and CDR2 from the germline V gene are SGHAT and FQNNGV. CDR3 loop: CASSTAGAAVPHGGQFF. For the CDR3, the DNA is TGTGCCAGCAGTACGGCGGGGGCGGCCGTACCTCATGGTGGGCAGTTCTTC.

Only a few counts were recorded for this clone. A read error may be the cause here, since a much bigger clone is one base away. This chain links TRBV5-5 with TRBJ2-1; 9 bases are a match to TRBD1. This CDR3 is built from 14 residues. With V trimmed by 5 bases and J by 15 bases, 15 bases remained unmatched. Germline V CDR1 and CDR2: SGHKS, YYEKEE (reference sequence). The CDR3 loop is CASSATGGDMYLFF. In DNA form, the CDR3 reads TGTGCCAGCAGTGCTACAGGGGGCGACATGTACCTGTTCTTC.

This chain uses TRBV9 with TRBJ1-2; 7 bases map to TRBD1. This CDR3 is built from 15 residues. Germline V CDR1 and CDR2: SGDLS, YYNGEE. Trimming took 3 bases from V and 0 from J; bases not matched to a gene: 5. The CDR3 protein is CASSGGTGANYGYTF. CDR3 nucleotides: TGTGCCAGCAGCGGAGGAACAGGGGCTAACTATGGCTACACCTTC.

This clone showed up just a few times. V gene TRBV19 combines with J gene TRBJ1-5, with 9 nucleotides matching TRBD1. The CDR3 is 16 amino acids. Germline V gives CDR1 LNHDA, CDR2 SQIVND (reference sequence). The V and J ends lost 6 bases and 4 bases, in that order; junction bases with no gene match: 10. CDR3 residues: CASSSPTGGRNQPQHF. The CDR3 coding sequence is TGTGCCAGTAGCAGCCCAACAGGGGGCCGGAATCAGCCCCAGCATTTT.

This CDR3 reads CAWSVGDYEQYF. CDR3 nucleotide sequence: TGTGCCTGGAGTGTTGGAGACTACGAGCAGTACTTC. V usage is TRBV30 and J usage is TRBJ2-7; D remains ambiguous. The length of the CDR3 is 12 residues. CDR1 is GTSNPN, CDR2 SVGIG, per germline (reference sequence). Trimming stripped 0 bases from V and 3 bases from J, with 6 bases between.

This clone was seen only a few times. J is TRBJ2-1 and V is TRBV30, with D hard to call. This CDR3 region has 13 residues. Germline-derived CDR1 and CDR2 are GTSNPN and SVGIG (reference sequence). V lost 5 bases and J lost 3, with 11 bases in between. In DNA form, the CDR3 reads TGTGCCTGGGCCGAGGCGCACTACAATGAGCAGTTCTTC. It specifies CAWAEAHYNEQFF.

This clone has a handful of counts. The chain combines TRBV29-1 with TRBJ2-1, with 9 nucleotides matching TRBD2. The germline gives CDR1 SQVTM, CDR2 ANQGSEA. Trimming cost V 4 bases and J 9 bases; bases outside gene matches: 16. The CDR3 contains 16 residues. The CDR3 nucleotides read TGCAGCGTTGTTGGCGGGAGGGCCGGACTCTCCGGTGAGCAGTTCTTC. Translated: CSVVGGRAGLSGEQFF.

The chain couples TRBV19 to TRBJ1-5; no definite D call. Germline V lookup: CDR1 LNHDA, CDR2 SQIVND (reference sequence). The CDR3 sequence is 13 residues long. Trimming shortened V by 5 bases and J by 0 bases, and 5 bases separated the two germline ends. CDR3 protein: CASSWNSNQPQHF. CDR3 DNA sequence: TGTGCCAGTAGTTGGAATAGCAATCAGCCCCAGCATTTT.

J is TRBJ1-1 and V is TRBV29-1; D is possibly TRBD1 (6 bases). V lost 6 bases and J lost 1, with 15 bases in between. This CDR3 spans 14 amino acids. Per the germline V gene, CDR1 is SQVTM and CDR2 is ANQGSEA. As DNA, the CDR3 is TGCAGCGTAGACCTGAGGGGGGCGAACACTGAAGCTTTCTTT. Protein sequence: CSVDLRGANTEAFF.

This clone was seen once. The V gene is TRBV29-1, the J gene TRBJ2-7; a possible D gene is TRBD2 (6 bases). Germline V gene sequence: CDR1 SQVTM, CDR2 ANQGSEA. With 6 bases removed from V and 7 bases from J, the gap between germline ends came to 19 bases. The length of the CDR3 is 13 residues. The DNA of the CDR3 is TGCAGCGTCGGAGGGGTGGGGGTAGGGGAGCAGTACTTC. It codes for CSVGGVGVGEQYF.

This rearrangement joins TRBV7-9 to TRBJ2-5; 9 bases fit TRBD2. V shed 11 bases and J 5 bases; nucleotides not matched to a gene: 12. Germline values: CDR1 SEHNR, CDR2 FQNEAQ (reference sequence). CDR3 length: 14 residues. In nucleotides, the CDR3 is TGTGCCTTACAATTAGCGGGAGCCGGGGAGACCCAGTACTTC. It codes for CALQLAGAGETQYF.

The J gene is TRBJ2-6, the V gene TRBV29-1; 7 bases are shared with TRBD2. Germline V gives CDR1 SQVTM, CDR2 ANQGSEA. V dropped 6 bases and J dropped 0; count of bases not matched to a gene: 2. This CDR3 has 14 amino acids. For the CDR3, the DNA is TGCAGCGTCCGGGGGGTCTCTGGGGCCAACGTCCTGACTTTC. This translates into CSVRGVSGANVLTF.

This sequence joins TRBV13 and TRBJ1-1, with a possible D match to TRBD1 (6 bases). Per germline, CDR1 PRHDT and CDR2 FYEKMQ (reference sequence). V lost 5 bases, J lost 0 bases, and 13 bases lay in between. The CDR3 consists of 15 residues. CDR3 sequence: CASSNIQGMNTEAFF. The CDR3 DNA sequence: TGTGCCAGCAGCAATATACAGGGCATGAACACTGAAGCTTTCTTT.

The V gene is TRBV27, the J gene TRBJ1-5, with D possibly matching TRBD1 (5 bases). This CDR3 is built from 14 residues. The V end was cut by 4 bases, the J end by 6 bases, with 13 bases between. The germline CDR1 and CDR2 sequences are MNHEY and SMNVEV (reference sequence). The CDR3 reads CASSSPPGGQPQHF. The CDR3 coding sequence is TGTGCCAGCAGTTCCCCTCCGGGGGGTCAGCCCCAGCATTTT.

For this clone: At one of its ends the junction is not consistent with the germline gene, which may arise from a read error. The chain is built from TRBV29-1 and TRBJ2-7; 7 positions agree with TRBD2. The germline CDR1 and CDR2 sequences are SQVTM and ANQGSEA. The CDR3 covers 11 residues. The CDR3 bases are TGCAGCGTTACAGCTGGGAGGGTTTGCGTGTTC. Translation: CSVTAGRVCVF.

This rearrangement joins TRBV19 to TRBJ2-7; D remains unclear. CDR3 length: 13 residues. Germline lookup yields CDR1 LNHDA and CDR2 SQIVND (reference sequence). With 4 bases removed from V and 5 bases from J, the gap between germline ends came to 12 bases. The CDR3 loop is CASSNRGFDEQYF. CDR3 sequence (DNA): TGTGCCAGTAGTAACCGCGGTTTCGACGAGCAGTACTTC. Full variable domain (remainder filled in from reference TRBV19 and TRBJ2-7): DGGITQSPKYLFRKEGQNVTLSCEQNLNHDAMYWYRQDPGQGLRLIYYSQIVNDFQKGDIAEGYSVSREKKESFPLTVTSAQKNPTAFYLCASSNRGFDEQYFGPGTRLTVT.

This clone has a handful of counts. The chain recombines TRBV9 with TRBJ2-2, with no clear D. Per germline, CDR1 SGDLS and CDR2 YYNGEE. The CDR3 covers 12 residues. Deletions cut 3 bases from V and 6 bases from J, with 6 bases between. This CDR3 is CASSARPGELFF. In DNA, the CDR3 is TGTGCCAGCAGCGCCCGTCCCGGGGAGCTGTTTTTT.

The chain is built from TRBV29-1 and TRBJ2-5; D gene uncertain. The CDR3 length is 12 residues. CDR1 is SQVTM, CDR2 ANQGSEA, per germline. V was cut by 4 bases and J by 1 base, with 7 bases left in between. CDR3 coding DNA: TGCAGCGTTGTTGGCTTCCAAGAGACCCAGTACTTC. This encodes CSVVGFQETQYF.

This clone was picked up many times. The sample contains more than one DNA sequence encoding this CDR3. The chain uses TRBV4-1 and TRBJ1-1; D not resolved. Germline CDR1 MGHRA, CDR2 YSYEKL. The germline V and J ends were trimmed by 0 bases and 0 bases, with 2 bases remaining between them. The CDR3 length is 13 residues. This chain's CDR3 is CASSQDLNTEAFF. CDR3 nucleotide sequence: TGCGCCAGCAGCCAAGACCTGAACACTGAAGCTTTCTTT.

J is TRBJ2-2 and V is TRBV29-1; D gene ambiguous. The germline CDR1 and CDR2 sequences are SQVTM and ANQGSEA. The CDR3 loop spans 10 amino acids. Trimming removed 7 bases from V and 6 bases from J, with 6 bases in between. CDR3 residues: CSGQAGELFF. Written as DNA, the CDR3 is TGCAGCGGACAAGCCGGGGAGCTGTTTTTT.

The chain couples TRBV19 to TRBJ2-7; D may be TRBD1 or TRBD2 (5 bases each). The ends were cut back, 5 bases at V and 0 bases at J, with 14 bases in the middle. The CDR3 loop spans 15 amino acids. CDR1 is LNHDA and CDR2 is SQIVND in the germline V gene (reference sequence). CDR3 bases: TGTGCCAGTAGTTGGGGACGACTACACTCCTACGAGCAGTACTTC. It codes for CASSWGRLHSYEQYF.

This sequence joins TRBV10-3 and TRBJ2-7; the D is unclear. V was clipped by 3 bases and J by 0 bases, with 0 bases between them. The CDR3 is made up of 11 amino acids. From germline, CDR1 is ENHRY and CDR2 SYGVKD. The CDR3 DNA follows: TGTGCCATCAGTGACTCCTACGAGCAGTACTTC. It specifies CAISDSYEQYF.